This TCR beta chain was identified during a study of OX40 agonist ivuxolimab in advanced cancers. Method: immunoSEQ multiplex PCR; TCRdb's copy keeps in-frame clones and lacks some. Of 80,000 or so clones listed, 89% are singletons. CDR3 length: 14 amino acids. In germline, CDR1 is SNHLY, CDR2 FYNNEI. V was cut by 6 bases and J by 0 bases, with 9 bases left in between. If patients had autoimmune disease history or systemic immunosuppression, they were excluded. At baseline, cycle 4 day 1, and cycle 7 day 1, blood was sampled. Regarding this clone: No antigen is known for it.

Broader study findings: At 0.1 to 3.0 mg/kg, clonal expansion of CD4+ and CD8+ blood T cells had occurred by week 6. The average count of expanded clones was higher among CD8+ T cells than among CD4+.

The chain has TRBV2 and TRBJ1-3; perhaps TRBD1 as D (5 bases). The origin of this receptor is an adult with an advanced solid tumor such as melanoma, head and neck, liver or kidney cancer. The material sequenced was CD4+ or CD8+ T cells sorted from blood, taken in a trial of the OX40 agonist ivuxolimab. In nucleotides, the CDR3 is TGTGCCAGCAGGGGGGTCCTCTCTGGAAACACCATATATTTT. It encodes CASRGVLSGNTIYF.